Shown below are 23 T cell receptor beta chains from a single sample sequenced in a study of cytomegalovirus exposure and HLA in healthy donors. PCR used 60 Vbeta primers and 13 Jbeta primers. Clones were read by immunoSEQ multiplex PCR, and TCRdb kept only the in-frame ones, dropping some. The sample has around 140,000 clones; 75% to 80% are singletons. The sample comprised PBMCs. Receptor source: a woman between 55 and 75 years old in good health and CMV-seronegative.

This clone came up a few times. The chain uses TRBV27 and TRBJ2-7, with 8 bases that match TRBD2. The CDR3 extends over 12 amino acids. V dropped 11 bases and J dropped 3; count of bases not matched to a gene: 6. Germline V gene data show CDR1 as MNHEY and CDR2 as SMNVEV (reference sequence). CDR3 nucleotide sequence: TGTGCCGCGGGGGGCCCTCGCTACGAGCAGTACTTC. This codes for CAAGGPRYEQYF.

In this sample, this clone turned up a few times. The genes are TRBV5-1 and TRBJ2-3; D uncertain. The CDR3 length is 12 residues. V shed 3 bases and J shed 5 bases, with 7 bases lying between them. Looked up from germline, CDR1 is SGHRS and CDR2 is YFSETQ. The CDR3 DNA sequence: TGCGCCAGCAGCTCTTCCCGAGATACGCAGTATTTT. Its translation: CASSSSRDTQYF. Complete variable domain (other parts from reference TRBV5-1 and TRBJ2-3): KAGVTQTPRYLIKTRGQQVTLSCSPISGHRSVSWYQQTPGQGLQFLFEYFSETQRNKGNFPGRFSGRQFSNSRSEMNVSTLELGDSALYLCASSSSRDTQYFGPGTRLTVL.

The V and J genes are TRBV5-1 and TRBJ2-5; 7 positions match TRBD1. The J call is in doubt because the DNA end fits TRBJ2-7 better. Germline loops: CDR1 SGHRS, CDR2 YFSETQ. This CDR3 region has 14 residues. The DNA of the CDR3 is TGCGCCAGCATCCCGCCGGGACAGTCCTACGAGCAGTACTTC. This encodes CASIPPGQSYEQYF.

Of note for this clone: The final CDR3 position lacks the conserved phenylalanine or tryptophan, pointing to a likely read error. The J gene is TRBJ1-1, the V gene TRBV2, with TRBD1 matching over 8 bases. With 4 bases clipped from V and 0 bases from J, the junction kept 10 bases outside the gene matches. Germline V gene sequence: CDR1 SNHLY, CDR2 FYNNEI. This CDR3 has 17 amino acids. Here the CDR3 DNA reads TGTGCCAGCAGTGGACGGGACAGGTCTCAGGTGAACACTGAAGCTTTCCTT. Translated: CASSGRDRSQVNTEAFL.

The chain combines TRBV30 with TRBJ1-6; 8 bases align to TRBD1. Germline CDR1 GTSNPN, CDR2 SVGIG (reference sequence). J was trimmed by 7 bases and V by 1 base; bases with no gene match: 3. The CDR3 has 14 amino acids. The CDR3 region has the DNA TGTGCCTGGAGTGCGTGGACAGGGAATTCACCCCTCCACTTT. Protein product: CAWSAWTGNSPLHF.

This rearrangement joins TRBV4-1 to TRBJ1-1, with 10 bases lining up with TRBD1. The CDR3 spans 17 residues. The ends lost 1 base at V and 0 bases at J; junction bases unmatched: 5. Germline values: CDR1 MGHRA, CDR2 YSYEKL. Here the CDR3 reads CASSQARDRGMNTEAFF. The CDR3 nucleotides are TGCGCCAGCAGCCAAGCCCGGGACAGGGGAATGAACACTGAAGCTTTCTTT.

The rearrangement joins TRBV5-1 to TRBJ1-6, with a weak D call TRBD1 (6 bases). This CDR3 region has 18 residues. CDR1 is SGHRS, CDR2 YFSETQ, per germline. Trimming removed 0 bases at V and 3 bases at J, with 16 bases between. This CDR3 is CASSLATGNRDYNSPLHF. Written as DNA, the CDR3 is TGCGCCAGCAGCTTGGCCACAGGGAACCGGGACTATAATTCACCCCTCCACTTT.

The chain's CDR3 is CASSGQGAGTDTQYF. In DNA, the CDR3 is TGTGCCAGCAGCGGACAGGGGGCTGGGACAGATACGCAGTATTTT. The chain combines TRBV28 with TRBJ2-3, with 11 bases identical to TRBD1. V lost 6 bases, J lost 3 bases, and 5 bases stayed unmatched. Per germline, CDR1 MDHEN and CDR2 SYDVKM. This CDR3 spans 15 amino acids.

The gene calls are TRBV28 and TRBJ1-5, with 12 positions matching TRBD1. The ends lost 6 bases at V and 7 bases at J; junction bases unmatched: 7. The length of the CDR3 is 15 residues. The germline CDR1 and CDR2 sequences are MDHEN and SYDVKM. The CDR3 is CASSVGTGGFQPQHF. As DNA, the CDR3 is TGTGCCAGCAGCGTCGGGACAGGGGGCTTCCAGCCCCAGCATTTT.

The J gene is TRBJ2-3, the V gene TRBV5-1, with 8 bases that match TRBD1. The ends lost 7 bases at V and 2 bases at J; junction bases unmatched: 6. The CDR3 extends over 14 amino acids. In germline, CDR1 is SGHRS, CDR2 YFSETQ. This CDR3 is CASRSTGVTDTQYF. The CDR3 DNA sequence: TGCGCCAGCCGTTCGACAGGGGTCACAGATACGCAGTATTTT.

The chain uses TRBV5-1 and TRBJ2-5; TRBD2 agrees at 14 bases. The CDR3 sequence is 15 residues long. Germline V CDR1 and CDR2: SGHRS, YFSETQ. Trimming cost V 6 bases and J 3 bases; bases outside gene matches: 4. The CDR3 bases are TGCGCCAGCAAGAGACTAGCGGGGGGGGAAGAGACCCAGTACTTC. Amino acid sequence: CASKRLAGGEETQYF. Drawing the rest from reference TRBV5-1 and TRBJ2-5, the complete variable domain is KAGVTQTPRYLIKTRGQQVTLSCSPISGHRSVSWYQQTPGQGLQFLFEYFSETQRNKGNFPGRFSGRQFSNSRSEMNVSTLELGDSALYLCASKRLAGGEETQYFGPGTRLLVL.

The chain employs TRBV9 and TRBJ1-1, with D unclear. From germline, CDR1 is SGDLS and CDR2 YYNGEE. The CDR3 spans 14 residues. Between the trimmed V and J ends, which lost 3 bases and 1 base, there was a span of 10 bases. CDR3 loop: CASSAREGNTEAFF. The CDR3 region has the DNA TGTGCCAGCAGCGCCCGAGAGGGGAACACTGAAGCTTTCTTT.

This sequence joins TRBV19 and TRBJ1-5; a weak D match, TRBD1 (5 bases). V lost 6 bases, J lost 4 bases, and 22 bases lay in between. This CDR3 has 17 amino acids. Germline assignment: CDR1 LNHDA and CDR2 SQIVND (reference sequence). DNA of the CDR3: TGTGCCAGTAGAAGACACTCGAGAGGAAACAGGAATCAGCCCCAGCATTTT. Its translation is CASRRHSRGNRNQPQHF.

This rearrangement joins TRBV9 to TRBJ1-4, with 7 bases matching TRBD1. Germline CDR1 reads SGDLS; CDR2 reads YYNGEE. Unmatched junction bases numbered 13, after V lost 4 bases and J lost 7 bases. This CDR3 is 16 amino acids long. The CDR3 loop reads CASSRGVRDRGEKLFF. The DNA for the CDR3 is TGTGCCAGCAGCAGAGGGGTCCGGGACAGAGGTGAAAAACTGTTTTTT.

This chain connects TRBV30 to TRBJ2-1, with 10 bases lining up with TRBD2. Looked up from germline, CDR1 is GTSNPN and CDR2 is SVGIG (reference sequence). This CDR3 spans 15 amino acids. V was clipped by 4 bases and J by 7 bases; unmatched bases: 10. The CDR3 sequence: CAWTTERGGKNEQFF. The CDR3 DNA is TGTGCCTGGACCACCGAGCGGGGGGGCAAGAATGAGCAGTTCTTC.

The V gene is TRBV5-1, the J gene TRBJ2-2; a possible D gene is TRBD1 (7 bases). Per germline, CDR1 SGHRS and CDR2 YFSETQ. Trimming shortened V by 7 bases and J by 1 base, and 11 bases separated the two germline ends. This CDR3 has 14 amino acids. DNA of the CDR3: TGCGCCAGCGGTCAGGGGGGGAACACCGGGGAGCTGTTTTTT. This gives the protein CASGQGGNTGELFF.

This clone was counted a single time. V and J are TRBV28 and TRBJ1-1; D possibly corresponds to TRBD1 (6 bases). Germline CDR1 and CDR2: MDHEN and SYDVKM. The CDR3 contains 15 residues. The V and J ends lost 2 bases and 7 bases respectively, with 17 bases between them. The CDR3 bases are TGTGCCAGCAGTTTACAGACAGGATTTTTTCGTGAAGCTTTCTTT. Protein sequence: CASSLQTGFFREAFF.

The chain recombines TRBV5-1 with TRBJ1-2, with D hard to call. With 2 bases removed from V and 2 bases from J, the gap between germline ends came to 10 bases. The CDR3 has 14 residues. Germline loops: CDR1 SGHRS, CDR2 YFSETQ. CDR3: CASSFTGKNYGYTF. In DNA form, the CDR3 reads TGCGCCAGCAGCTTCACGGGAAAGAACTATGGCTACACCTTC.

The rearrangement joins TRBV29-1 to TRBJ1-2; D not certain. Trimming took 1 base from V and 4 from J, leaving 7 bases between them. Per germline, CDR1 SQVTM and CDR2 ANQGSEA. CDR3 length: 12 amino acids. For the CDR3, the DNA is TGCAGCGTTGAAGGGGCCCTCTATGGCTACACCTTC. Translation gives CSVEGALYGYTF.

V and J are TRBV6-1 and TRBJ2-3, with a possible D match to TRBD2 (7 bases). Per germline, CDR1 MNHNS and CDR2 SASEGT. This CDR3 is 15 amino acids long. V gave up 5 bases and J gave up 0 bases, with 12 bases separating them. The CDR3 reads CASSWRGPSTDTQYF. The DNA of the CDR3 is TGTGCCAGCAGTTGGCGGGGGCCTAGCACAGATACGCAGTATTTT.

The chain combines TRBV30 with TRBJ1-1, with a possible D match to TRBD1 (5 bases). CDR1 GTSNPN and CDR2 SVGIG come from the germline V gene (reference sequence). The germline V and J ends were trimmed by 2 bases and 1 base, with 11 bases remaining between them. CDR3 size: 14 residues. In nucleotides, the CDR3 is TGTGCCTGGAGTTTTGGGGGAGGGAACACTGAAGCTTTCTTT. Translation: CAWSFGGGNTEAFF.

The chain joins TRBV6-5 to TRBJ2-6, with 7 bases fitting TRBD1. V lost 3 bases, J lost 2 bases, and 1 base stayed unmatched. Germline values: CDR1 MNHEY, CDR2 SVGAGI. This CDR3 comprises 15 residues. The CDR3 sequence: CASSYTGAGANVLTF. The CDR3 DNA sequence: TGTGCCAGCAGTTATACAGGGGCTGGGGCCAACGTCCTGACTTTC.

The V call is TRBV30, the J call TRBJ2-3; 12 positions agree with TRBD2. The J segment lost 1 base and the V segment lost 8 bases, leaving 1 base of the junction unmatched. Germline V gene sequence: CDR1 GTSNPN, CDR2 SVGIG (reference sequence). The CDR3 is made up of 13 amino acids. The CDR3 bases are TGTGCCAGGACTAGCGGGGGCACAGATACGCAGTATTTT. Protein: CARTSGGTDTQYF.